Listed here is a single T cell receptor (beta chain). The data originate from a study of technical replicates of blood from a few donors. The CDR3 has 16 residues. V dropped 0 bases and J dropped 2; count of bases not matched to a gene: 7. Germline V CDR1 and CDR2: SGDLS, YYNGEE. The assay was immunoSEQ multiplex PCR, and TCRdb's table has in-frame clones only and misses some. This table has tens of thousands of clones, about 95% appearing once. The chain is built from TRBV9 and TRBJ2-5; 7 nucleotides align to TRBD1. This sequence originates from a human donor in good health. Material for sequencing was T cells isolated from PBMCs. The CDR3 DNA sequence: TGTGCCAGCAGCGTAGGGACGGGACAGCTTCAAGAGACCCAGTACTTC. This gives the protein CASSVGTGQLQETQYF.